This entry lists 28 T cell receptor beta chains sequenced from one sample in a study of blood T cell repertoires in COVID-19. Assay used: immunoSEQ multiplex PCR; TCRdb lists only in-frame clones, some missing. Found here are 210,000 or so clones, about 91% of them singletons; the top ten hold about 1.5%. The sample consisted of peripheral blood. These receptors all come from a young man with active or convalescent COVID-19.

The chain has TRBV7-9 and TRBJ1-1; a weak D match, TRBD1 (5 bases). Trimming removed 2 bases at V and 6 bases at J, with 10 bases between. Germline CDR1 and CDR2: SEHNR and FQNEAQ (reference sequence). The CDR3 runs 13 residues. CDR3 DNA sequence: TGTGCCAGCAGCTTAATGGGGGGGTCTGAAGCTTTCTTT. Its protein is CASSLMGGSEAFF.

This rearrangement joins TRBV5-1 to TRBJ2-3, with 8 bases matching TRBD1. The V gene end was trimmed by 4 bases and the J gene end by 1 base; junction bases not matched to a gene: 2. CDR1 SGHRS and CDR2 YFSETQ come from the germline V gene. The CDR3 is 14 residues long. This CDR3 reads CASSPGQGTDTQYF. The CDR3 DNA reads TGCGCCAGCAGCCCGGGACAGGGCACAGATACGCAGTATTTT. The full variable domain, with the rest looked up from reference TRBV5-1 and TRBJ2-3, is KAGVTQTPRYLIKTRGQQVTLSCSPISGHRSVSWYQQTPGQGLQFLFEYFSETQRNKGNFPGRFSGRQFSNSRSEMNVSTLELGDSALYLCASSPGQGTDTQYFGPGTRLTVL.

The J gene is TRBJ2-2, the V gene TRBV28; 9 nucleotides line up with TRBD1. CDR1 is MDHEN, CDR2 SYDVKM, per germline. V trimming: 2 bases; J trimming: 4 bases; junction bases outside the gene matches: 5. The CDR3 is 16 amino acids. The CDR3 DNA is TGTGCCAGCAGTTTAGCCACACAGGGGGCCACCGGGGAGCTGTTTTTT. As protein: CASSLATQGATGELFF. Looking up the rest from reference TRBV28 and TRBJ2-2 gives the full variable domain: DVKVTQSSRYLVKRTGEKVFLECVQDMDHENMFWYRQDPGLGLRLIYFSYDVKMKEKGDIPEGYSVSREKKERFSLILESASTNQTSMYLCASSLATQGATGELFFGEGSRLTVL.

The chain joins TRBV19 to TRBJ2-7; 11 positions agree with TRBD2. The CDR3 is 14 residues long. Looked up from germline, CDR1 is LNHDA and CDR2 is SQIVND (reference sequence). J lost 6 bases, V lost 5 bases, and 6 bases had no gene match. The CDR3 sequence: CASSLLAGEGEQYF. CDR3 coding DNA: TGTGCCAGTAGTCTACTAGCGGGAGAGGGCGAGCAGTACTTC.

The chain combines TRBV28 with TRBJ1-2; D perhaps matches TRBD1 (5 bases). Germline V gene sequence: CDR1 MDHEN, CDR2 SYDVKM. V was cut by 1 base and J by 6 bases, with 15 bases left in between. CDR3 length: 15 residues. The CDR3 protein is CASSLLGAGTHGYTF. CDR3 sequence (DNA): TGTGCCAGCAGTTTATTAGGGGCAGGCACCCATGGCTACACCTTC.

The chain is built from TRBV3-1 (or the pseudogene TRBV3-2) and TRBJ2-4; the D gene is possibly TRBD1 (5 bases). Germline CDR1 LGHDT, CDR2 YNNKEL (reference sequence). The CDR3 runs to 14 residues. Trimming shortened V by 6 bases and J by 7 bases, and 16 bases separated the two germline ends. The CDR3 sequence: CASSPVRQTNIQYF. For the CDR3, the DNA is TGTGCCAGCAGTCCGGTCAGACAGACGAACATTCAGTACTTC.

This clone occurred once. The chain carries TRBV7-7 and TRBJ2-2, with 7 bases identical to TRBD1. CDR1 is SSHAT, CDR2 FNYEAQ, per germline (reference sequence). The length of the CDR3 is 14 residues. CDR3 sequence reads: CAAGTETNTGELFF. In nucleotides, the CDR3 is TGTGCTGCCGGGACAGAGACGAACACCGGGGAGCTGTTTTTT.

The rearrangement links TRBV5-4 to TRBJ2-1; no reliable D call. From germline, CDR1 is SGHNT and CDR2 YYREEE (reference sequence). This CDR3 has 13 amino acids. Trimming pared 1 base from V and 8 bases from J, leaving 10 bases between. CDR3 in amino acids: CASSLPGSDEQFF. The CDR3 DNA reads TGTGCCAGCAGCTTGCCAGGTTCGGATGAGCAGTTCTTC.

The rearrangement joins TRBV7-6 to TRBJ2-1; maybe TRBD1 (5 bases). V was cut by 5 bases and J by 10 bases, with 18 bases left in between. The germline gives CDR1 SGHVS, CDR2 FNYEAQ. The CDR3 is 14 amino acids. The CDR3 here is CASSLVTGSQEQFF. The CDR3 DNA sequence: TGTGCCAGCAGCCTAGTTACAGGTTCACAGGAGCAGTTCTTC. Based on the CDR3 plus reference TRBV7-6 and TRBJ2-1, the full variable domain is GAGVSQSPRYKVTKRGQDVALRCDPISGHVSLYWYRQALGQGPEFLTYFNYEAQQDKSGLPNDRFSAERPEGSISTLTIQRTEQRDSAMYRCASSLVTGSQEQFFGPGTRLTVL.

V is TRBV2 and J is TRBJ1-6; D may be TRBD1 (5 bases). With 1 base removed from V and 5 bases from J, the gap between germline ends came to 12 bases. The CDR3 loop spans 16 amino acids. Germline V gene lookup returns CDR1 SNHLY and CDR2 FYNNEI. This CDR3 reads CASSEEGVGNNSPLHF. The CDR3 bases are TGTGCCAGCAGTGAAGAAGGGGTAGGAAATAATTCACCCCTCCACTTT.

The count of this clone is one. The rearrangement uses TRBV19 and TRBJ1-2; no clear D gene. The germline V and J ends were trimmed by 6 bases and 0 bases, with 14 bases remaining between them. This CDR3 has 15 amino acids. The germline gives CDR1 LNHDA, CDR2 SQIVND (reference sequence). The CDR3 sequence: CASSSRLLANYGYTF. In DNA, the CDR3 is TGTGCCAGTAGCTCTCGTCTCCTAGCTAACTATGGCTACACCTTC.

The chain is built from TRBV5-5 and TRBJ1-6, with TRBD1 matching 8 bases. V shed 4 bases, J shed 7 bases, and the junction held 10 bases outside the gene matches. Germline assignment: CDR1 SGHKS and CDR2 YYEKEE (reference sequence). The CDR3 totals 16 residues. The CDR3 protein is CASSPQRTGGNSPLHF. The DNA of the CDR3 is TGTGCCAGCAGCCCGCAAAGAACAGGGGGAAATTCACCCCTCCACTTT.

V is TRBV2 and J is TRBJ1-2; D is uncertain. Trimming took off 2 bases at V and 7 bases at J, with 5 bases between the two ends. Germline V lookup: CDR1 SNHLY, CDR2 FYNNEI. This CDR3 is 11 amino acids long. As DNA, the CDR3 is TGTGCCAGCAGTGAAAACGGTGGCTACACCTTC. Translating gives CASSENGGYTF.

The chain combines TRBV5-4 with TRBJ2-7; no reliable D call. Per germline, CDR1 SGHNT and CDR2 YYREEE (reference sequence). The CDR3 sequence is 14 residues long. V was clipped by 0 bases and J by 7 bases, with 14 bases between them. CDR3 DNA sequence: TGTGCCAGCAGCTTGGGACTGGGTTCGGCGGAGCAGTACTTC. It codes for CASSLGLGSAEQYF.

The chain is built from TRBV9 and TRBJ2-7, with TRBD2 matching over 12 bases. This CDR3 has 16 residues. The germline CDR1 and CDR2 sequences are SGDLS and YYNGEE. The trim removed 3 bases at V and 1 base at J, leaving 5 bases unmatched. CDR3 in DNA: TGTGCCAGCAGCGGTTCTAGCGGGAGGGGGTCCTACGAGCAGTACTTC. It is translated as CASSGSSGRGSYEQYF.

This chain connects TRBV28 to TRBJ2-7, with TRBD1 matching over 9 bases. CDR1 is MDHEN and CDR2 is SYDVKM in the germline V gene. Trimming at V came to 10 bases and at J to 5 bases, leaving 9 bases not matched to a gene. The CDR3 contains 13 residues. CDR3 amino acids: CATRDRVHHEQYF. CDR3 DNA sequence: TGTGCCACGCGGGACAGGGTACATCACGAGCAGTACTTC.

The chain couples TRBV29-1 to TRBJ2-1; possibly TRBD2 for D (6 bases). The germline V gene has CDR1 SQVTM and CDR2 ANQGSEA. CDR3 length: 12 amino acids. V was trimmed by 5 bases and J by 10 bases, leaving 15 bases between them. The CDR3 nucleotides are TGCAGCGTTACCCTTTCGGGGGACGAGCAGTTCTTC. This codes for CSVTLSGDEQFF.

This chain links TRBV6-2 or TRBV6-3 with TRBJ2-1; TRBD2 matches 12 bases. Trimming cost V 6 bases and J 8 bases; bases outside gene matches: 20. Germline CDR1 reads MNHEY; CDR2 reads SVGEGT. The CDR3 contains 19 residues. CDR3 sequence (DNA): TGTGCCAGCAGCGAACGGACTAGCGGGACCTACCTGGGGTACGATGAGCAGTTCTTC. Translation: CASSERTSGTYLGYDEQFF.

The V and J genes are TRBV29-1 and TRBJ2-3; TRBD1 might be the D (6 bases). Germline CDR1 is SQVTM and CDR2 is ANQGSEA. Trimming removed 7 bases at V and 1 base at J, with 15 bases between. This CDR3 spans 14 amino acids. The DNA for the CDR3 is TGCAGCGCCCGAGGGGGTCAGGGCACAGATACGCAGTATTTT. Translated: CSARGGQGTDTQYF.

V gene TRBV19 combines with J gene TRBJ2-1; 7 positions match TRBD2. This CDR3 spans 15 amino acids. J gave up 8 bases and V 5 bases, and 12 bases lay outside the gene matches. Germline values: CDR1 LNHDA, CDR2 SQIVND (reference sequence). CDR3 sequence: CASSSDWREIDEQFF. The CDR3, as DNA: TGTGCCAGTAGTTCAGACTGGCGGGAGATTGATGAGCAGTTCTTC.

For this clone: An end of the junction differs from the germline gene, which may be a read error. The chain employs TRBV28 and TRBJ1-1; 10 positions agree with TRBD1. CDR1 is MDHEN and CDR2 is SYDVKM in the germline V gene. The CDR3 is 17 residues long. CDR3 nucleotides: TGTGCCAGCAGTTTACTCGGACAGGGGGGAGTGAATACTGAAGCTTTCTTT. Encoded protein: CASSLLGQGGVNTEAFF.

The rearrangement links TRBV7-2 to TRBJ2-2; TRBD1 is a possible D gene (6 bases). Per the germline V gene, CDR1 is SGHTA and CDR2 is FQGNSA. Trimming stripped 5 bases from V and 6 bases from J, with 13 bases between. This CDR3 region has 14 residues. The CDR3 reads CASSRAQGSGELFF. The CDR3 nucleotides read TGTGCCAGCAGCCGGGCACAGGGATCCGGGGAGCTGTTTTTT.

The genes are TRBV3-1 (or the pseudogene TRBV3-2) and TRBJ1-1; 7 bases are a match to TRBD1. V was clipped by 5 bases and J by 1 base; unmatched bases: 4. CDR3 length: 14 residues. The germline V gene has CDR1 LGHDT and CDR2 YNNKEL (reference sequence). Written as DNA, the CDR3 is TGTGCCAGCAGCAGAGGGACAGCGAACACTGAAGCTTTCTTT. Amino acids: CASSRGTANTEAFF.

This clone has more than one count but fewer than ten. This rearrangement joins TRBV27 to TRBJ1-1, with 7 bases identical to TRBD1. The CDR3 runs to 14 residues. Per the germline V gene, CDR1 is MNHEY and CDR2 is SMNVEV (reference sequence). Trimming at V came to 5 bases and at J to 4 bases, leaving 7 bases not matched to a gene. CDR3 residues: CASSPQTGPTEAFF. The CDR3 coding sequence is TGTGCCAGCAGTCCCCAGACAGGGCCCACTGAAGCTTTCTTT.

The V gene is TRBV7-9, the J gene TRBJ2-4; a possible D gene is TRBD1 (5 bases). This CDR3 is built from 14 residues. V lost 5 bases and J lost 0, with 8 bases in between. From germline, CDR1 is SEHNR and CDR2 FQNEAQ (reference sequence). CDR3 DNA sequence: TGTGCCAGCAGCCTGACAGTAGCCAAAAACATTCAGTACTTC. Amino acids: CASSLTVAKNIQYF. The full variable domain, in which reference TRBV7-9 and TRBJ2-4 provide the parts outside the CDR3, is DTGVSQNPRHKITKRGQNVTFRCDPISEHNRLYWYRQTLGQGPEFLTYFQNEAQLEKSRLLSDRFSAERPKGSFSTLEIQRTEQGDSAMYLCASSLTVAKNIQYFGAGTRLSVL.

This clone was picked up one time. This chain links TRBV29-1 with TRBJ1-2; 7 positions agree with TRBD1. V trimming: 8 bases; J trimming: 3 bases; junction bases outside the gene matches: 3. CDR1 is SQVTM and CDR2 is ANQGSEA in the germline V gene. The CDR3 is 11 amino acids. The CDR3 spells CSHDRDYGYTF. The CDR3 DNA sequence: TGCAGCCACGACAGGGACTATGGCTACACCTTC. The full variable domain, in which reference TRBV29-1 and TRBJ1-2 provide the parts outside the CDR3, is SAVISQKPSRDICQRGTSLTIQCQVDSQVTMMFWYRQQPGQSLTLIATANQGSEATYESGFVIDKFPISRPNLTFSTLTVSNMSPEDSSIYLCSHDRDYGYTFGSGTRLTVV.

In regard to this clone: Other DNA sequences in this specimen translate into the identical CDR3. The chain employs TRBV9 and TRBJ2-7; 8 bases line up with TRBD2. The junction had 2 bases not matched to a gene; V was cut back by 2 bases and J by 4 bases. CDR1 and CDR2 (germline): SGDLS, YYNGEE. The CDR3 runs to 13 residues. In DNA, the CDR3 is TGTGCCAGCAGCGTGGGACTAGAGTACGAGCAGTACTTC. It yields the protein CASSVGLEYEQYF.

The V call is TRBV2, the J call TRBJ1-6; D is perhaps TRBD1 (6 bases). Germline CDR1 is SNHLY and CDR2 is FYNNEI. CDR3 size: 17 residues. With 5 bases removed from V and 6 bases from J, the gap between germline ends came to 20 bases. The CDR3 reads CASSLNPVGGPNSPLHF. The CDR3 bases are TGTGCCAGCAGTTTGAACCCGGTGGGGGGGCCTAATTCACCCCTCCACTTT.